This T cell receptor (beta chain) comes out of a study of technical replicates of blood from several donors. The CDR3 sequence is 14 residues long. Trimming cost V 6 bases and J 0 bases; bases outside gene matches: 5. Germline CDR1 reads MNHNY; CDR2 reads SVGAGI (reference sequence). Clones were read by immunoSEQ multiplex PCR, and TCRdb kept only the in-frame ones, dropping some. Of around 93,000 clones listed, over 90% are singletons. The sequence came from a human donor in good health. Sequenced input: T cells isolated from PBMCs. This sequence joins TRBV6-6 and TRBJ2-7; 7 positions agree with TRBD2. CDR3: CASRNSGVSYEQYF. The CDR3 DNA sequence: TGTGCCAGCAGAAACAGCGGGGTCTCCTACGAGCAGTACTTC.